This TCR beta chain was obtained from a study of early T cells in non-severe SARS-CoV-2 infection. Study background: The chains were unpaired, and the sequenced material was bulk RNA from unsorted whole blood.

Individual cDNA molecules each received unique molecular identifiers attached to them. From the 5' RACE reads, TCRdb called clonotypes with MiXCR, one entry per CDR3 protein. The sample holds roughly 24,000 distinct CDR3 sequences, roughly 5.3% seen once. A few counts support this clonotype. CDR3 size: 15 residues. Per the germline V gene, CDR1 is LNHDA and CDR2 is SQIVND (reference sequence). The ends lost 4 bases at V and 4 bases at J; junction bases unmatched: 4. The rearrangement links TRBV19 to TRBJ2-2; 9 bases agree with TRBD1. Sequenced: whole blood. The receptor's source is an adult who was a healthcare worker with PCR-confirmed SARS-CoV-2 infection or an uninfected control (not recorded which). The CDR3, as DNA: TGTGCCAGTAGTAGGGACAGGGAATTCACCGGGGAGCTGTTTTTT. Protein: CASSRDREFTGELFF.